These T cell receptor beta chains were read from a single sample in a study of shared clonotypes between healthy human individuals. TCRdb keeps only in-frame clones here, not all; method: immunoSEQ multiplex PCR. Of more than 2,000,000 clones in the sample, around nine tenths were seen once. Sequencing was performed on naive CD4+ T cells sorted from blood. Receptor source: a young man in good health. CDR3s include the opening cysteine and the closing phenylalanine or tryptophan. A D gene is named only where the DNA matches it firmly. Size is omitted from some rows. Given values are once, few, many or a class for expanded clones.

CASSLGSGVSTDTQYF	TGCGCCAGCAGCTTAGGTAGCGGGGTTAGCACAGATACGCAGTATTTT	TRBD2	TRBJ2-3	TRBV5-1	NA
CASSALGGTYEQYF	TGTGCCAGCAGTGCCCTGGGGGGCACCTACGAGCAGTACTTC	NA	TRBJ2-7	TRBV28	NA
CASSLGGSAYEQYF	TGTGCCAGCAGCTTGGGAGGCAGCGCCTACGAGCAGTACTTC	NA	TRBJ2-7	TRBV7-9	NA
CASSPGPYNQPQHF	TGCGCCAGCAGCCCGGGACCGTACAATCAGCCCCAGCATTTT	NA	TRBJ1-5	TRBV5-1	NA
CASSYGLADTQYF	TGTGCCAGCAGTTACGGACTGGCAGATACGCAGTATTTT	NA	TRBJ2-3	TRBV6-5	NA
CASSEGQVYGYTF	TGTGCCAGCAGTGAGGGACAGGTATATGGCTACACCTTC	TRBD1	TRBJ1-2	TRBV2	NA
CASSLTSGQETQYF	TGCGCCAGCAGCCTGACTAGCGGCCAAGAGACCCAGTACTTC	TRBD2	TRBJ2-5	TRBV5-1	NA
CSVTYTGARNTIYF	TGCAGCGTCACTTATACCGGGGCAAGAAACACCATATATTTT	NA	TRBJ1-3	TRBV29-1	NA
CASGLVLGQKSNQPQHF	TGTGCTAGTGGTTTGGTACTCGGTCAGAAGTCCAATCAGCCCCAGCATTTT	NA	TRBJ1-5	TRBV12-5	NA
CASSFRGVDPGELFF	TGTGCCAGCAGCTTCAGGGGGGTAGATCCCGGGGAGCTGTTTTTT	NA	TRBJ2-2	TRBV25-1	NA
CASRSQEYGYTF	TGTGCCAGCAGATCACAGGAGTATGGCTACACCTTC	NA	TRBJ1-2	TRBV6-5	once
CATRPSGGVNYGYTF	TGCGCCACCAGACCGTCCGGAGGGGTTAACTATGGCTACACCTTC	NA	TRBJ1-2	TRBV5-1	NA
CASRMWEGETQYF	TGTGCCAGCAGAATGTGGGAGGGGGAGACCCAGTACTTC	TRBD2	TRBJ2-5	TRBV5-5	NA
CASSAWTGGRNTQYF	TGTGCCAGCAGTGCCTGGACAGGGGGCAGGAATACGCAGTATTTT	TRBD1	TRBJ2-3	TRBV6-4	NA
CASSQTRGGTGELFF	TGCGCCAGCAGCCAGACGAGGGGCGGGACCGGGGAGCTGTTTTTT	NA	TRBJ2-2	TRBV4-1	NA
CASSFLRRETQYF	TGCGCCAGCAGCTTTCTCAGACGTGAGACCCAGTACTTC	NA	TRBJ2-5	TRBV5-1	NA
CASSPVAYGSGRTHF	NA	NA	TRBJ1-5	TRBV27	NA
CASSQGVGQETQYF	TGTGCCAGCAGCCAGGGGGTAGGGCAAGAGACCCAGTACTTC	TRBD1	TRBJ2-5	TRBV11-2	NA
CASRGGSPLHF	TGTGCCAGCAGGGGGGGTTCACCCCTCCACTTT	NA	TRBJ1-6	TRBV28	NA
CASSLSGRGNTGELFF	TGTGCCAGTAGTCTTAGCGGGAGAGGGAACACCGGGGAGCTGTTTTTT	TRBD2	TRBJ2-2	TRBV19	NA
CASKPTGVGYGYTF	TGTGCCAGCAAACCTACAGGGGTCGGCTATGGCTACACCTTC	TRBD1	TRBJ1-2	TRBV28	NA
CASSLETRKGGSYEQYF	TGTGCCAGCAGCTTAGAGACCCGGAAGGGTGGCTCCTACGAGCAGTACTTC	NA	TRBJ2-7	TRBV11-2	NA
CASSESWGWDHQPQHF	TGTGCCAGCAGTGAATCTTGGGGGTGGGATCATCAGCCCCAGCATTTT	NA	TRBJ1-5	TRBV6-1	once
CASSYGTGSYEQYF	TGTGCCAGCAGCTACGGGACGGGTTCCTACGAGCAGTACTTC	NA	TRBJ2-7	TRBV7-2	once
CASRIEYTGELFF	TGCGCCAGCAGGATCGAGTACACCGGGGAGCTGTTTTTT	NA	TRBJ2-2	TRBV5-1	NA
CASSKGLAGGGETQYF	TGCGCCAGCAGCAAGGGACTAGCGGGAGGTGGAGAGACCCAGTACTTC	TRBD2	TRBJ2-5	TRBV4-3	NA
CAISEQSYEQYF	TGTGCCATCAGTGAACAGTCCTACGAGCAGTACTTC	NA	TRBJ2-7	TRBV10-3	NA
CASSPPGQFTYEQYF	TGCGCCAGCAGCCCTCCCGGACAGTTTACCTACGAGCAGTACTTC	NA	TRBJ2-7	TRBV4-1	NA
CASSSPDGSYNEQFF	TGTGCCAGCAGCTCCCCGGACGGTTCCTACAATGAGCAGTTCTTC	NA	TRBJ2-1	TRBV5-4	NA
CASSYRQGTNEKLFF	TGCGCCAGCAGCTACCGACAGGGGACTAATGAAAAACTGTTTTTT	TRBD1	TRBJ1-4	TRBV5-1	NA
CSVVPRFNYGYTF	TGCAGCGTCGTTCCCAGGTTTAACTATGGCTACACCTTC	NA	TRBJ1-2	TRBV29-1	NA
CASVSIWVGGELFF	TGTGCCAGCGTTTCGATCTGGGTCGGCGGGGAGCTGTTTTTT	NA	TRBJ2-2	TRBV6-1	NA
CAITGGSYNEQFF	TGTGCCATCACTGGGGGTTCCTACAATGAGCAGTTCTTC	NA	TRBJ2-1	TRBV10-3	NA
CASSTSGTPRETF	TGTGCCAGTAGTACGTCCGGGACACCTCGCGAAACCTTC	NA	TRBJ1-2	TRBV19	NA
CASSAALGSGEQYF	TGCGCCAGCAGCGCGGCCCTTGGGTCGGGGGAGCAGTACTTC	NA	TRBJ2-7	TRBV5-1	once
CASSRGQGHRANYGYTF	TGTGCCAGTAGTAGAGGACAGGGCCATCGAGCTAACTATGGCTACACCTTC	TRBD1	TRBJ1-2	TRBV19	NA
CASSPRDLELNTEAFF	TGTGCCAGCTCACCGAGGGACCTAGAGCTGAACACTGAAGCTTTCTTT	NA	TRBJ1-1	TRBV18	NA
CASSLELDRSYGYTF	TGTGCCAGCAGCTTGGAGTTGGACAGAAGCTATGGCTACACCTTC	NA	TRBJ1-2	TRBV5-6	NA